This TCR beta chain was sequenced for a study of CD8 T cells in Susac syndrome. The overall study: Each patient with Susac syndrome, at the time of blood draw, was therapy-naive, on corticosteroids, or on intravenous immunoglobulin alone.

CDR3 length: 16 amino acids. V was pared by 5 bases and J by 4 bases, with 13 bases of the junction left unmatched. Germline assignment: CDR1 SEHNR and CDR2 FQNEAQ (reference sequence). Random hexamers were used to reverse transcribe an amount of 0.5 to 1 ug RNA. Each CDR3 protein gets one entry after TCRdb re-called the immunoSEQ multiplex PCR reads with MiXCR. The data contain approximately 210,000 distinct CDR3 sequences, approximately 94% of them singletons. This clonotype was seen just once. The chain couples TRBV7-9 to TRBJ2-7; 8 positions match TRBD2. The sample was CD4+ T cells from PBMCs. The sequence derives from a human donor with Susac syndrome. The DNA of the CDR3 is TGTGCCAGCAGCCCGTTTACCGGGGGGGGTTCATACGAGCAGTACTTC. Translation gives CASSPFTGGGSYEQYF.